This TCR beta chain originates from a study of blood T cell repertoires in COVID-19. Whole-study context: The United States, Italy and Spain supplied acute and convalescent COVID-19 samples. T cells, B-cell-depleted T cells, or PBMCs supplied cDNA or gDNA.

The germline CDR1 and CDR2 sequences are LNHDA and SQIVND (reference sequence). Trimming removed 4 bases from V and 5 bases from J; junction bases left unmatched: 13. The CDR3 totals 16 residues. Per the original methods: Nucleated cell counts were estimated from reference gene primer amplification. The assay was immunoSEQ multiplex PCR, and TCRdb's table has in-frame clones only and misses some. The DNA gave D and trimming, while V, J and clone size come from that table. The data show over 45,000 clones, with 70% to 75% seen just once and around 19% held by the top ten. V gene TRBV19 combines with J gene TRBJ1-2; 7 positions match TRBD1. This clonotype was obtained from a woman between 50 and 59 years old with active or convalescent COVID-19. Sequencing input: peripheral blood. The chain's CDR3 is CASSTPGTATNYGYTF. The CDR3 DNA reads TGTGCCAGTAGTACTCCCGGGACAGCAACAAATTATGGCTACACCTTC.